The present entry profiles one TCR beta chain with its context. Its target is unknown. Within the sample, other DNA sequences also encode this same CDR3. Profiling relied on immunoSEQ multiplex PCR, and the TCRdb table lists in-frame clones only, not all of them. Of some 97,000 clones detected, around 93% appear once; the ten largest clones hold 0.5% to 0.65%. The sample belongs to a study of OX40 agonist ivuxolimab in advanced cancers. Study-wide results and limits: In a subset of nonresponders, normalized T-cell clonal expansion was also low.

CDR3 length: 13 amino acids. V dropped 2 bases and J dropped 1 base, with 5 bases sitting between them. From germline, CDR1 is SGHDT and CDR2 YYEEEE. The chain is built from TRBV5-6 and TRBJ2-3; TRBD2 is a possible D gene (5 bases). The sequenced sample was CD4+ or CD8+ T cells sorted from blood, obtained in a trial of the OX40 agonist ivuxolimab. The TCR sequence derives from an adult with an advanced solid tumor such as melanoma, head and neck, liver or kidney cancer. CDR3 in amino acids: CASSLAGTDTQYF. The CDR3 coding sequence is TGTGCCAGCAGCTTAGCGGGCACAGATACGCAGTATTTT.